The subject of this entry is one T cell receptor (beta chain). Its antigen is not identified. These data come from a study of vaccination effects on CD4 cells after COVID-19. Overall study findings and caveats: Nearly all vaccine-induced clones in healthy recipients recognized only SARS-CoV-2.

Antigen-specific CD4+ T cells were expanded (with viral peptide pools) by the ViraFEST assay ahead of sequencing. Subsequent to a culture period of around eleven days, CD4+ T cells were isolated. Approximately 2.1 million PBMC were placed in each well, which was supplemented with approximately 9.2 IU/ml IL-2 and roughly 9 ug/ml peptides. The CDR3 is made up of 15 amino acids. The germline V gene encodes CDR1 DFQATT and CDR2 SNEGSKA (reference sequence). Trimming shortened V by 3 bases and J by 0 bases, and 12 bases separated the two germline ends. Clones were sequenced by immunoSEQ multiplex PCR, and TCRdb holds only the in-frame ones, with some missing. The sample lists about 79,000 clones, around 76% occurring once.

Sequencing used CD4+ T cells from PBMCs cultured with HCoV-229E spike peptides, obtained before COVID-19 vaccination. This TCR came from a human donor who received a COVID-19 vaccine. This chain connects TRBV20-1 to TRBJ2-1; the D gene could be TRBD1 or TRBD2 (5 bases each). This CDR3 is CSASAPGSSYNEQFF. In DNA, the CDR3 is TGCAGTGCTAGTGCCCCAGGGAGCTCCTACAATGAGCAGTTCTTC.